These T cell receptor beta chains were read from a single sample in a study of T-cell reconstitution after alpha-beta-depleted transplantation in children. TCRdb used MiXCR to reprocess the PCR reads, holding one entry per CDR3 protein. This table holds 550,000 to 800,000 distinct CDR3 sequences, about an eighth found once. Sequencing used PBMCs, obtained before TCRalphabeta/CD19-depleted stem cell transplant. Receptor source: a girl aged 2-10 years with congenital amegakaryocytic thrombocytopenia, due to receive a stem cell transplant. The CDR3 runs from the conserved cysteine through the conserved F or W. D genes are given only for firm matches. Size is stated for part of the rows, as once, few or many counts, or as a class when the clone is expanded.

V	D	size	J	DNA	CDR3
TRBV6-1	.	many	TRBJ1-1	TGTGCCAGCACTTATGTGGGGGCTGAAGCTTTCTTT	CASTYVGAEAFF
TRBV7-8	.	many	TRBJ2-5	TGTGCCAGCAGCCATGGACGGGGAGAGACCCAGTACTTC	CASSHGRGETQYF
TRBV27	.	many	TRBJ2-7	TGTGCCAGCAGTTTAGTGGCCGGGTTGCCCTACGAGCAGTACTTC	CASSLVAGLPYEQYF
TRBV12-3/TRBV12-4	TRBD1	many	TRBJ1-2	TGTGCCAGCAGTCGAGGGACAGGGACGGGTGGCTACACCTTC	CASSRGTGTGGYTF
TRBV9	.	many	TRBJ2-1	TGTGCCAGCAGCGTAGTAGAGACTAGGATCTACAATGAGCAGTTCTTC	CASSVVETRIYNEQFF
TRBV27	TRBD1	many	TRBJ2-1	TGTGCCAGCAGTACCAGACAGGGGACCTACAATGAGCAGTTCTTC	CASSTRQGTYNEQFF
TRBV6-2/TRBV6-3	TRBD2	.	TRBJ2-7	TGTGCCAGCAGTTACTCTCCGAGCAGCGGGAGATTCGACGAGCAGTACTTC	CASSYSPSSGRFDEQYF
TRBV6-1	.	many	TRBJ2-1	TGTGCCAGCAGTGAGTCTAGCCCCTACAATGAGCAGTTCTTC	CASSESSPYNEQFF
TRBV6-2/TRBV6-3	.	.	TRBJ2-5	TGTGCCAGCAGCGGAATCTCCCTTGGGCAAGAGACCCAGTACTTC	CASSGISLGQETQYF
TRBV7-9	.	.	TRBJ2-6	TGTGCCAGCAGCACCCGGACAGCTAACTCTGGGGCCAACGTCCTGACTTTC	CASSTRTANSGANVLTF
TRBV5-1	.	.	TRBJ1-1	TGCGCCAGCAGCTTTTACGGGGGGGATTCGAACACTGAAGCTTTCTTT	CASSFYGGDSNTEAFF
TRBV29-1	.	.	TRBJ1-1	TGCAGCGTGACAGGTTGGGCAGGGCGGAACACTGAAGCTTTCTTT	CSVTGWAGRNTEAFF
TRBV12-3/TRBV12-4	.	many	TRBJ2-3	TGTGCCAGCAGTTTATTGCATACAGGGACAGATACGCAGTATTTT	CASSLLHTGTDTQYF
TRBV6-5	.	many	TRBJ2-3	TGTGCCAGCAGTTACGGTGGCACAGATACGCAGTATTTT	CASSYGGTDTQYF
TRBV20-1	TRBD2	many	TRBJ2-1	TGCAGTGCTTTAACCAACCTGGCGGGGGGGTACAATGAGCAGTTCTTC	CSALTNLAGGYNEQFF